This T cell receptor beta chain was profiled in a study of breast tumors, draining lymph nodes, adjacent tissues. Broader study findings: Compared with basal-like, luminal-like tumors shared significantly more repertoire with nontumor tissue. Compared with lymph nodes, tumors were less diverse; compared with nontumor tissue, more.

Samples came from axillary lymph nodes draining the breast cancer. MiXCR, applied by TCRdb to the multiplex PCR reads, yields one record per CDR3 protein. Here the sample spans about 180,000 distinct CDR3 sequences, approximately 33% being singletons. This clonotype was counted many times. Its target is unknown. The receptor comes from a female donor with breast cancer. Some clones in this sample may be carry-over from other donors' samples. The sequenced sample consisted of axillary lymph node tissue.

CDR3 in DNA: TGTGCCAGCAGCCAAAAAGGGGGCCCCCACAATGAGCAGTTCTTC. Its translation is CASSQKGGPHNEQFF. This sequence joins TRBV3-1 and TRBJ2-1; the match to TRBD1 covers 7 bases. This CDR3 spans 15 amino acids. With V trimmed by 2 bases and J by 5 bases, 6 bases remained unmatched. The germline V gene encodes CDR1 LGHDT and CDR2 YNNKEL (reference sequence).